This T cell receptor (beta chain) was documented in a study of neoadjuvant anti-PD-1 for oral cavity cancer. Study-wide background: Patients without progression got a fourth dose around day 43. Whole-study findings and limits: Only a few patients per response group were TCR-analyzed; validation needed. Higher pretreatment blood Treg/Th17 ratios correlated with higher pretreatment blood and lower post-treatment tumor TCRbeta clonality.

The method was immunoSEQ multiplex PCR; TCRdb's version includes in-frame clones alone and lacks a portion of them. Of 14,000 or so clones listed, about 76% are singletons. On this clone itself: Its specificity is unknown.

Time point reported: after neoadjuvant nivolumab, at surgical resection. Blood cells were analyzed directly, without culture or expansion. This specimen consisted of PBMCs, obtained after nivolumab (anti-PD-1) treatment. This clonotype originated in a person between 35 and 79 years old with oral cavity squamous cell carcinoma.

Here the CDR3 reads CASRPLTGMENTEAFF. The CDR3, as DNA: TGTGCCAGCAGGCCCCTAACAGGGATGGAGAACACTGAAGCTTTCTTT. The V call is TRBV6-6, the J call TRBJ1-1; a weak D match, TRBD1 (6 bases). CDR1 is MNHNY, CDR2 SVGAGI, per germline (reference sequence). Trimming stripped 6 bases from V and 1 base from J, with 18 bases between. The CDR3 covers 16 residues.